The 28 T cell receptor beta chains in this list originate from one sample, sequenced in a study of tumor-infiltrating lymphocytes in primary liver carcinoma. The authors took blood RNA from unsorted whole blood and also extracted germline DNA. Production of TCR beta cDNA used around 500 ng total RNA together with a constant-region primer. Libraries covering TCR beta were generated through three nested multiplex PCR rounds (using a slightly modified ARM-PCR). TRBV1-TRBV30 forward and Cbeta reverse primers drove the first two roughly 10-cycle rounds. MiXCR was run by TCRdb on the multiplex PCR reads, yielding one entry per CDR3 protein. This table has 250,000 to 350,000 distinct CDR3 sequences, roughly three fifths appearing once. Source material: peripheral blood. These receptors were collected from a woman younger than 45 with primary liver carcinoma and hepatitis B virus infection.

V and J are TRBV2 and TRBJ2-5; D is unclear. V lost 7 bases and J 6 bases, leaving 12 bases between the germline ends. Germline V gives CDR1 SNHLY, CDR2 FYNNEI. The CDR3 runs 12 residues. CDR3 DNA sequence: TGTGCCAGCATCAGAAATGGGAAGACCCAGTACTTC. As protein: CASIRNGKTQYF.

Turning to this clonotype: A much larger clone differs by one base, so this may be a read error. V usage is TRBV6-1 and J usage is TRBJ1-5, with 7 positions matching TRBD1. The V and J ends lost 0 bases and 6 bases, in that order; junction bases with no gene match: 8. Germline loops: CDR1 MNHNS, CDR2 SASEGT. This CDR3 region has 16 residues. The CDR3 sequence: CASSEARGRGTQPQHF. CDR3 DNA sequence: TGTGCCAGCAGTGAAGCGAGGGGGCGTGGAACTCAGCCCCAGCATTTT.

Points on this clonotype: A much bigger clone sits one base away, suggesting this may be a read error. V usage is TRBV6-1 and J usage is TRBJ1-5; the D gene is possibly TRBD1 (5 bases). V shed 10 bases and J shed 6 bases, with 13 bases lying between them. The CDR3 has 12 amino acids. Germline assignment: CDR1 MNHNS and CDR2 SASEGT. The CDR3 bases are TGTGCCATCGGGGGAGGAACTCAGCCCCAGCATTTT. Translated: CAIGGGTQPQHF.

A remark on this clonotype: A much larger clone sits a single nucleotide away, making a read error possible. The chain uses TRBV30 and TRBJ2-3; D uncertain. Germline assignment: CDR1 GTSNPN and CDR2 SVGIG (reference sequence). CDR3 size: 10 residues. CDR3 amino acids: CTWRPDTQYF. The CDR3 DNA follows: TGTACCTGGCGGCCGGATACGCAGTATTTT.

A word on this clonotype: This likely comes from a read error, as the CDR3 has no conserved phenylalanine or tryptophan at its end. The rearrangement joins TRBV13 to TRBJ2-1; D unresolved. This CDR3 is 16 amino acids long. From germline, CDR1 is PRHDT and CDR2 FYEKMQ (reference sequence). The CDR3 loop reads CASSVNSVSSYNEQFI. The CDR3 nucleotides are TGCGCCAGCAGCGTAAACAGCGTTAGCTCCTACAATGAGCAGTTCATC.

Note on this clonotype: At one boundary the junction diverges from the germline segment, which might be a read error. V gene TRBV28 combines with J gene TRBJ2-4; TRBD2 agrees at 11 bases. This CDR3 comprises 16 residues. Germline values: CDR1 MDHEN, CDR2 SYDVKM. As DNA, the CDR3 is TGTGCCAGCCTCCCCTTGACTAGCGGGGATAAAAACACTCAGTACTTC. Its protein is CASLPLTSGDKNTQYF.

This clonotype has at least ten counts. In DNA, the CDR3 is TGTGCCAGCAGTTCCAGGACAGGGGAGGAGACCCAGTACTTC. Protein: CASSSRTGEETQYF. The chain carries TRBV5-5 and TRBJ2-5; 9 nucleotides agree with TRBD1. In germline, CDR1 is SGHKS, CDR2 YYEKEE (reference sequence). The CDR3 totals 14 residues. Trimming took 5 bases from V and 5 from J; bases not matched to a gene: 7.

This clonotype showed up just once. This may stem from a read error, because a much larger clone lies one nucleotide away. This rearrangement joins TRBV4-3 to TRBJ1-3; D gene unclear. Germline values: CDR1 LGHNA, CDR2 YSLEER. CDR3 length: 15 residues. The CDR3 region is CASSQGLGPGNTIYF. In nucleotides, the CDR3 is TGTGCCAGCAGCCAAGGTTTAGGCCCTGGAAACACCATATATTTT.

Comment on this clonotype: A read error may explain this, as a much larger clone is one base away. This sequence joins TRBV12-3 or TRBV12-4 and TRBJ1-2, with D possibly TRBD1 on 5 matching bases. The CDR3 has 14 residues. CDR3 amino acids: CASSHDLGDIGCTF. DNA of the CDR3: TGTGCCAGCAGCCATGATCTAGGGGATATCGGCTGCACCTTC.

This clonotype was seen many times. This sequence joins TRBV12-3 or TRBV12-4 and TRBJ2-7; maybe TRBD2 (5 bases). The length of the CDR3 is 12 residues. Trimming stripped 4 bases from V and 3 bases from J, with 7 bases between. CDR3 protein: CASSSGNYEQYF. CDR3 DNA sequence: TGTGCCAGCAGTTCGGGGAACTACGAGCAGTACTTC.

In this sample, this clonotype turned up many times. The chain is built from TRBV11-2 and TRBJ2-7, with a weak D call TRBD2 (5 bases). Per the germline V gene, CDR1 is SGHAT and CDR2 is FQNNGV. With 0 bases removed from V and 9 bases from J, the gap between germline ends came to 18 bases. The CDR3 is 15 residues long. CDR3 in DNA: TGTGCCAGCAGCTTAGAAACGAGGGATCTACGCGGGCAGTACTTC. Its protein product is CASSLETRDLRGQYF.

The J gene is TRBJ2-3, the V gene TRBV4-3, with 13 nucleotides matching TRBD2. The V gene end was trimmed by 3 bases and the J gene end by 2 bases; junction bases not matched to a gene: 2. The CDR3 extends over 16 amino acids. Germline CDR1 is LGHNA and CDR2 is YSLEER. Here the CDR3 DNA reads TGCGCCAGCAGCCAGGGGACTAGCGGGACCACAGATACGCAGTATTTT. Amino acid sequence: CASSQGTSGTTDTQYF.

Only a few counts were recorded for this clonotype. The rearrangement uses TRBV30 and TRBJ1-6; D gene uncertain. Trimming took 2 bases from V and 4 from J, leaving 9 bases between them. In germline, CDR1 is GTSNPN, CDR2 SVGIG (reference sequence). The CDR3 runs to 14 residues. The CDR3 is CAWSRVPYNSPLHF. In nucleotides, the CDR3 is TGTGCCTGGAGTAGGGTTCCGTATAATTCACCCCTCCACTTT.

This clonotype came up once. A much more abundant neighbour one base away suggests this may be a read error. The J gene is TRBJ1-2, the V gene TRBV6-2 or TRBV6-3; D is perhaps TRBD1 (5 bases). Germline loops: CDR1 MNHEY, CDR2 SVGEGT. CDR3 length: 14 residues. Trimming cost V 7 bases and J 3 bases, with 15 bases left between them. CDR3 protein: CASTRAKGYYGYTF. The CDR3 DNA sequence: TGTGCCAGCACCAGAGCTAAGGGGTACTATGGCTACACCTTC.

The gene calls are TRBV4-3 and TRBJ2-1; D not resolved. The CDR3 has 16 amino acids. CDR1 LGHNA and CDR2 YSLEER come from the germline V gene. The V end lost 1 base, the J end lost 7 bases, and 17 bases lay between the germline ends. The CDR3 region has the DNA TGCGCCAGCAGCCAAGGTCTGGGCGGAGATTTAAATGAGCAGTTCTTC. As protein: CASSQGLGGDLNEQFF.

Notes on this clonotype: One junction end disagrees with the germline gene, perhaps due to a read error. The genes are TRBV11-2 and TRBJ1-6, with D perhaps matching TRBD1 (5 bases). CDR3 size: 16 residues. Looked up from germline, CDR1 is SGHAT and CDR2 is FQNNGV. CDR3 DNA sequence: TGTGTCAGCAGCCCGGGTTTCGGGACCTATGATTCACCCCCCCACTTT. This encodes CVSSPGFGTYDSPPHF.

This clonotype has at least ten counts. An end of the junction does not agree with germline; a read error may underlie this. The chain links TRBV6-2 or TRBV6-3 to TRBJ2-1; perhaps TRBD2 as D (6 bases). CDR3 length: 12 amino acids. CDR1 is MNHEY and CDR2 is SVGEGT in the germline V gene. CDR3: CASSRTAGMLVF. The CDR3, as DNA: TGTGCCAGCAGCCGAACCGCGGGAATGCTGGTCTTC.

Only a few counts were recorded for this clonotype. The chain combines TRBV6-2 or TRBV6-3 with TRBJ2-3; D unresolved. The CDR3 runs 14 residues. Trimming stripped 0 bases from V and 2 bases from J, with 6 bases between. The germline V gene encodes CDR1 MNHEY and CDR2 SVGEGT. DNA for the CDR3: TGTGCCAGCAGTTACTCCCCGGTCACAGATACGCAGTATTTT. Translation: CASSYSPVTDTQYF.

As regards this clonotype: A much larger clone differs by one base, so this may be a read error. The chain recombines TRBV29-1 with TRBJ2-7, with 7 bases aligning to TRBD2. The junction had 7 bases not matched to a gene; V was cut back by 7 bases and J by 7 bases. There are 11 residues in the CDR3. The V gene's germline CDR1 is SQVTM and CDR2 ANQGSEA. The CDR3, as DNA: TGCAGCGATGCAGGACTAGGGGAGCAGTACTTC. It specifies CSDAGLGEQYF.

About this clonotype: Given a much more abundant clone one base away, this may be a read error. The chain combines TRBV7-9 with TRBJ2-5; D is uncertain. The V gene's germline CDR1 is SEHNR and CDR2 FQNEAQ (reference sequence). This CDR3 comprises 14 residues. V was clipped by 7 bases and J by 1 base, with 13 bases between them. The CDR3 region is CASKSRNPQETQYF. The CDR3 DNA follows: TGTGCCAGCAAAAGCAGGAACCCCCAAGAGACCCAGTACTTC.

Note on this clonotype: The junction departs from the called germline gene at one end, perhaps through a read error. The rearrangement joins TRBV11-1 to TRBJ2-7; D is unresolved. From germline, CDR1 is SGHAT and CDR2 FQDESV (reference sequence). The CDR3 is made up of 12 amino acids. In nucleotides, the CDR3 is TGTGCCAGCAGCTTCATAGGTTACGAACAGTGCTTC. Its protein is CASSFIGYEQCF.

V usage is TRBV6-1 and J usage is TRBJ2-5, with D possibly being TRBD1 or TRBD2 (5 bases each). V dropped 7 bases and J dropped 0 bases, with 12 bases sitting between them. This CDR3 spans 14 amino acids. Looked up from germline, CDR1 is MNHNS and CDR2 is SASEGT. The CDR3 protein is CASTRDPYQETQYF. CDR3 in DNA: TGTGCCAGCACCCGGGACCCGTACCAAGAGACCCAGTACTTC.

The V call is TRBV12-3 or TRBV12-4, the J call TRBJ2-6; D is possibly TRBD2 (5 bases). With 7 bases removed from V and 5 bases from J, the gap between germline ends came to 21 bases. The CDR3 totals 17 residues. The CDR3 coding sequence is TGTGCCAGCACCCGCGGGTCGGATCTTTTTAGGGCCAACGTCCTGACTTTC. Protein: CASTRGSDLFRANVLTF.

A remark on this clonotype: This may stem from a read error, because a much larger clone lies one nucleotide away. The V call is TRBV6-2 or TRBV6-3, the J call TRBJ2-3, with 11 positions matching TRBD2. CDR1 and CDR2 (germline): MNHEY, SVGEGT. The length of the CDR3 is 16 residues. With V trimmed by 7 bases and J by 2 bases, 8 bases remained unmatched. The DNA for the CDR3 is TGTGCCAGCATTACATCACTAGCGGGAGACACAGATACGCAGTATTTT. Translated, it gives CASITSLAGDTDTQYF.

The chain recombines TRBV11-2 with TRBJ1-2, with D unclear. The CDR3 consists of 13 residues. Germline values: CDR1 SGHAT, CDR2 FQNNGV. The CDR3 loop reads CVGSSGAVNGYTF. The CDR3 DNA is TGTGTCGGCAGCTCCGGAGCTGTGAATGGCTACACCTTC.

Comments on this clonotype: The CDR3 carries no conserved terminal phenylalanine or tryptophan, so it likely arises from a read error. V and J are TRBV11-2 and TRBJ2-7; D tentatively reads TRBD1 or TRBD2 (5 bases each). The CDR3 has 13 residues. The germline V gene encodes CDR1 SGHAT and CDR2 FQNNGV. The V gene lost 1 base and the J gene lost 5 bases, with 9 bases spanning the gap. The CDR3 sequence is CASSLGRDDEQYS. CDR3 DNA: TGTGCCAGCAGCTTAGGCAGGGACGACGAGCAGTACTCC.

The CDR3 sequence is CASSSWGSQPQHF. The CDR3, as DNA: TGCGCCAGCAGCTCCTGGGGGAGTCAGCCCCAGCATTTT. The V call is TRBV5-1, the J call TRBJ1-5; D is perhaps TRBD1 (5 bases). V was cut by 3 bases and J by 6 bases, with 10 bases left in between. Germline V gene data show CDR1 as SGHRS and CDR2 as YFSETQ. This CDR3 comprises 13 residues.

Concerning this clonotype itself: This may be a read error, as it is one base from a much larger clone. The chain links TRBV6-2 or TRBV6-3 to TRBJ1-5; no clear D gene. The CDR3 length is 13 residues. Germline V gene sequence: CDR1 MNHEY, CDR2 SVGEGT. The CDR3 loop is CASSYTEVQPQRF. The CDR3 bases are TGTGCCAGCAGTTATACGGAGGTCCAGCCCCAGCGTTTT.